These 5 T cell receptor beta chains were sequenced from one sample in a study of shared clonotypes between healthy human individuals. Profiling relied on immunoSEQ multiplex PCR, and the TCRdb table lists in-frame clones only, not all of them. The sample holds approximately 2.1 million clones; just over 90% are singletons and the top ten take 0.35% to 0.45%. Sequenced input: naive CD4+ T cells from PBMCs. Regarding subset: CD45RA+ positively selected. Receptors were obtained from a man younger than 35 in good health. Some clones in this sample may be carry-over from other donors' samples.

The chain employs TRBV28 and TRBJ2-5; tentative D call: TRBD1 (6 bases). Germline CDR1 and CDR2: MDHEN and SYDVKM. CDR3 size: 15 residues. Trimming cost V 6 bases and J 0 bases, with 14 bases left between them. The CDR3 DNA follows: TGTGCCAGCAGGACCCGAGGGGGTGACCAAGAGACCCAGTACTTC. Protein: CASRTRGGDQETQYF.

The chain employs TRBV9 and TRBJ2-7, with D unclear. Germline values: CDR1 SGDLS, CDR2 YYNGEE. The CDR3 contains 14 residues. Trimming stripped 4 bases from V and 3 bases from J, with 14 bases between. The CDR3 sequence is CASSPGSKGYEQYF. Here the CDR3 DNA reads TGTGCCAGCAGCCCAGGCTCGAAGGGCTACGAGCAGTACTTC.

The genes are TRBV27 and TRBJ2-1; TRBD2 aligns across 15 bases. Germline loops: CDR1 MNHEY, CDR2 SMNVEV (reference sequence). The CDR3 covers 19 residues. After removal of 4 bases from V and 4 bases from J, the junction contained 11 bases not matched to a gene. In nucleotides, the CDR3 is TGTGCCAGCAGTTCGTACCCCGGGACTAGCGGGAGGAGGTACAATGAGCAGTTCTTC. It codes for CASSSYPGTSGRRYNEQFF.

The chain has TRBV7-2 and TRBJ2-5; D is uncertain. Germline CDR1 and CDR2: SGHTA and FQGNSA. CDR3 size: 13 residues. Deletions cut 4 bases from V and 5 bases from J, with 11 bases between. The DNA of the CDR3 is TGTGCCAGCAGCTCTACCCGTCGGGAGACCCAGTACTTC. This translates into CASSSTRRETQYF.

CDR3 coding DNA: TGCGCCAGCAGCCAAGATAATATCGGGGAGCTGTTTTTT. Translating it yields CASSQDNIGELFF. The rearrangement uses TRBV4-3 and TRBJ2-2; D gene ambiguous. The germline V gene has CDR1 LGHNA and CDR2 YSLEER. The CDR3 totals 13 residues. V was shortened by 0 bases and J by 7 bases, with 6 bases between the two germline ends.